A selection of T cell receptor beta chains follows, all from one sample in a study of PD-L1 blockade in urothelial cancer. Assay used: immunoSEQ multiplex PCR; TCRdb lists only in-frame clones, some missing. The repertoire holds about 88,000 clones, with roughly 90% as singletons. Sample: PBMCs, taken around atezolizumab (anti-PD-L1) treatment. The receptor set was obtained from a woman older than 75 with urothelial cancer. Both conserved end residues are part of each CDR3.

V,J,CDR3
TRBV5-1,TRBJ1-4,CASSLGRSNEKLFF
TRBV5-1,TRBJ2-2,CASSKTSAGVNTGELFF
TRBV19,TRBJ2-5,CASRGSKAGGGETQYF
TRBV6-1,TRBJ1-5,CASRLNSVRSQPQHF
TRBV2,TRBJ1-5,CASSEAGGQGSQPQHF
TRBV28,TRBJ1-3,CASSDGGANSGNTIYF
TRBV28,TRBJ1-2,CASTDLEGYTF
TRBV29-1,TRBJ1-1,CSATENTEAFF
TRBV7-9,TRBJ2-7,CASSLGGLGNYEQYF
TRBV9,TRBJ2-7,CASSVGTGGPNEQYF
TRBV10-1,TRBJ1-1,CASSERDSGTEAFF
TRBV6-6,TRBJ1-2,CASSSSVGQGLYGYTF
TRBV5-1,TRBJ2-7,CASDEGQPPYEQYF
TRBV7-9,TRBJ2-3,CASSLPRQGPDTQYF
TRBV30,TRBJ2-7,CAWTHANEQYF
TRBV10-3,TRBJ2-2,CATTDRPEYTGELFF
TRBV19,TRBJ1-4,CASSMATGGGEKLFF